This T cell receptor beta chain was found in a study of cytomegalovirus exposure and HLA in healthy donors. In the study overall: Among the approximately 400 donors who were genotyped, approximately 83% fell in the genetic ancestry cluster that is associated with self-reported Caucasian donors.

The PCR employed 60 Vbeta primers together with 13 Jbeta primers. The data were produced by immunoSEQ multiplex PCR, yet TCRdb's version contains in-frame clones alone and is incomplete. The repertoire includes 150,000 to 200,000 clones, roughly 65% of them detected once, and 4.7% sits in the top ten. Regarding the study as a whole: One variant, a missense change in DCLRE1C, was linked in a later analysis to TCR beta V- and J-gene trimming. There was a cluster of highly shared sequence variants that was likely a sequencing artifact.

As to this clone: Antigen: not known.

The V end lost 0 bases, the J end lost 3 bases, and 10 bases lay between the germline ends. CDR3 length: 15 residues. The germline V gene encodes CDR1 SGHDT and CDR2 YYEEEE. This TCR was recovered from a man aged 18 to 30 in good health and CMV-seropositive. V is TRBV5-6 and J is TRBJ2-1; no clear D. Material: PBMCs. The CDR3 loop reads CASSLGWAVYNEQFF. The CDR3 region has the DNA TGTGCCAGCAGCTTGGGTTGGGCAGTCTACAATGAGCAGTTCTTC.